Each of the 23 T cell receptor beta chains below was sequenced from the same sample in a study of T cell repertoires in cytomegalovirus infection. These receptors' targets are unknown. TCRdb recomputed calls from the reads with MiXCR, one row per CDR3 protein. The table has just under 500,000 distinct CDR3 sequences, roughly a third seen once; the top ten hold roughly a sixth. The sequenced sample was cultured PBMCs, obtained from culture after CMV antigen stimulation. These receptors came from a human donor in good health (CMV status not recorded). Some clones in this sample may be carry-over from other donors' samples.

The chain combines TRBV7-2 with TRBJ2-3; perhaps TRBD1 as D (5 bases). The germline CDR1 and CDR2 sequences are SGHTA and FQGNSA. This CDR3 comprises 14 residues. V was cut by 3 bases and J by 2 bases, with 9 bases left in between. DNA of the CDR3: TGTGCCAGCAGCTTCCGACAGTTCACAGATACGCAGTATTTT. It yields the protein CASSFRQFTDTQYF.

The gene calls are TRBV7-9 and TRBJ1-4; tentatively, D is TRBD1 (5 bases). The V end lost 5 bases, the J end lost 6 bases, and 13 bases lay between the germline ends. Germline assignment: CDR1 SEHNR and CDR2 FQNEAQ (reference sequence). This CDR3 is built from 14 residues. The CDR3 spells CASSVGLGDEKLFF. The CDR3 DNA sequence: TGTGCCAGCAGCGTGGGATTGGGGGATGAAAAACTGTTTTTT.

The J gene is TRBJ2-1, the V gene TRBV4-1, with D perhaps TRBD2 (6 bases). CDR3 length equals 15 residues. Deletions cut 0 bases from V and 3 bases from J, with 9 bases between. From germline, CDR1 is MGHRA and CDR2 YSYEKL. CDR3 in amino acids: CASSQEGTRYNEQFF. For the CDR3, the DNA is TGCGCCAGCAGCCAAGAGGGGACTCGCTACAATGAGCAGTTCTTC.

The genes are TRBV6-6 and TRBJ2-7; D may be TRBD1 or TRBD2 (5 bases each). Germline assignment: CDR1 MNHNY and CDR2 SVGAGI (reference sequence). The CDR3 has 17 amino acids. V was pared by 7 bases and J by 0 bases, with 22 bases between. The CDR3 DNA is TGTGCCAGCACCTTCTGGACCGGGACCGCCAGCTCCTACGAGCAGTACTTC. Protein sequence: CASTFWTGTASSYEQYF.

V and J are TRBV11-2 and TRBJ2-1, with 8 bases fitting TRBD2. The J segment lost 6 bases and the V segment lost 5 bases, leaving 9 bases of the junction unmatched. The CDR3 extends over 15 amino acids. Germline loops: CDR1 SGHAT, CDR2 FQNNGV. The CDR3 bases are TGTGCCAGCAGCCCATCCGGACTAGCATTCAATGAGCAGTTCTTC. Its translation is CASSPSGLAFNEQFF.

This clonotype was seen a handful of times. This sequence joins TRBV7-2 and TRBJ1-4; D unclear. V was cut by 0 bases and J by 8 bases, with 10 bases left in between. This CDR3 is 14 amino acids long. Germline CDR1 is SGHTA and CDR2 is FQGNSA. CDR3 sequence reads: CASSLADLGEKLFF. The CDR3 nucleotides read TGTGCCAGCAGCTTAGCGGATTTAGGGGAAAAACTGTTTTTT. Supplemented by reference TRBV7-2 and TRBJ1-4, the full variable domain reads GAGVSQSPSNKVTEKGKDVELRCDPISGHTALYWYRQSLGQGLEFLIYFQGNSAPDKSGLPSDRFSAERTGGSVSTLTIQRTQQEDSAVYLCASSLADLGEKLFFGSGTQLSVL.

This clonotype has a handful of counts. This chain uses TRBV6-5 with TRBJ2-2, with 7 bases identical to TRBD2. With 5 bases clipped from V and 4 bases from J, the junction kept 7 bases outside the gene matches. This CDR3 contains 15 residues. CDR1 and CDR2 (germline): MNHEY, SVGAGI. CDR3 residues: CASSTWGRATGELFF. CDR3 bases: TGTGCCAGCAGTACTTGGGGGAGGGCCACCGGGGAGCTGTTTTTT.

The chain combines TRBV5-4 with TRBJ2-7, with no clear D. Trimming cost V 4 bases and J 2 bases, with 13 bases left between them. This CDR3 is built from 14 residues. The germline V gene has CDR1 SGHNT and CDR2 YYREEE (reference sequence). CDR3 bases: TGTGCCAGCAGCAACGGACCGCTCGCCTACGAGCAGTACGTC. Translating gives CASSNGPLAYEQYV.

This clonotype was detected many times. The rearrangement links TRBV7-3 to TRBJ2-5, with D possibly TRBD1 on 5 matching bases. The CDR3 totals 15 residues. The V end was cut by 2 bases, the J end by 2 bases, with 12 bases between. Per germline, CDR1 SGHTA and CDR2 FQGTGA. The CDR3 nucleotides are TGTGCCAGCAGCTTATTGGGGCAGAAGCAAGAGACCCAGTACTTC. Amino acids: CASSLLGQKQETQYF.

V gene TRBV6-5 combines with J gene TRBJ2-1; 9 bases are shared with TRBD1. Germline CDR1 and CDR2: MNHEY and SVGAGI. The CDR3 spans 17 residues. The ends lost 3 bases at V and 8 bases at J; junction bases unmatched: 14. The CDR3 DNA follows: TGTGCCAGCAGTTATCAGGGACAGGGCTATTTTGGGGATGAGCAGTTCTTC. Protein product: CASSYQGQGYFGDEQFF.

The gene calls are TRBV6-1 and TRBJ2-7, with 7 bases aligning to TRBD2. CDR1 and CDR2 from the germline V gene are MNHNS and SASEGT. The CDR3 runs 13 residues. With V trimmed by 3 bases and J by 6 bases, 5 bases remained unmatched. The CDR3 nucleotides are TGTGCCAGCAGTGAGCGGGAGAATGGCGAGCAGTACTTC. Encoded protein: CASSERENGEQYF.

This chain uses TRBV4-1 with TRBJ2-1, with TRBD2 matching 10 bases. The V gene end was trimmed by 1 base and the J gene end by 9 bases; junction bases not matched to a gene: 15. The CDR3 covers 18 residues. From germline, CDR1 is MGHRA and CDR2 YSYEKL. CDR3 region: CASSQVGSSGSSGPEQFF. CDR3 nucleotide sequence: TGCGCCAGCAGCCAAGTTGGTTCTAGCGGGAGTTCTGGTCCTGAGCAGTTCTTC.

This clonotype came up once. This chain uses TRBV20-1 with TRBJ1-5, with D possibly matching TRBD1 (5 bases). The V gene's germline CDR1 is DFQATT and CDR2 SNEGSKA (reference sequence). Trimming cost V 0 bases and J 3 bases, with 12 bases left between them. The CDR3 spans 15 residues. In DNA form, the CDR3 reads TGCAGTGCTAGAGAACGACAGTTCCCCAATCAGCCCCAGCATTTT. Protein: CSARERQFPNQPQHF.

The chain combines TRBV19 with TRBJ1-2; possible D gene TRBD1, 5 bases. The CDR3 consists of 16 residues. In germline, CDR1 is LNHDA, CDR2 SQIVND (reference sequence). V lost 5 bases and J lost 4, with 20 bases in between. CDR3 residues: CASSPQGFQGFYGYTF. In nucleotides, the CDR3 is TGTGCCAGTAGTCCCCAGGGTTTTCAGGGCTTCTATGGCTACACCTTC.

This clonotype was observed a few times. The chain joins TRBV6-5 to TRBJ2-1, with 14 bases identical to TRBD2. V trimming: 9 bases; J trimming: 7 bases; junction bases outside the gene matches: 14. CDR1 and CDR2 from the germline V gene are MNHEY and SVGAGI. The CDR3 has 17 amino acids. The CDR3 bases are TGTGCCAGTTCCGGGACTAGCGGGAGTCGGAGGCGAAATGAGCAGTTCTTC. This gives the protein CASSGTSGSRRRNEQFF.

The chain recombines TRBV6-2 or TRBV6-3 with TRBJ1-2, with 8 bases matching TRBD1. Trimming took 6 bases from V and 8 from J; bases not matched to a gene: 8. Germline V gene lookup returns CDR1 MNHEY and CDR2 SVGEGT. The CDR3 has 13 amino acids. The CDR3 DNA follows: TGTGCCAGCAGGTCTGGACAGGGCTACGGCTACACCTTC. Protein product: CASRSGQGYGYTF.

The V and J genes are TRBV7-3 and TRBJ2-2, with a weak D call TRBD1 (5 bases). The V gene's germline CDR1 is SGHTA and CDR2 FQGTGA. Between the trimmed V and J ends, which lost 8 bases and 4 bases, there was a span of 23 bases. The CDR3 spans 17 residues. This CDR3 reads CASRSAWAGSRTGELFF. CDR3 in DNA: TGTGCCAGCCGCTCCGCCTGGGCAGGGTCGCGCACCGGGGAGCTGTTTTTT. Full variable domain (rest looked up from reference TRBV7-3 and TRBJ2-2): GAGVSQTPSNKVTEKGKYVELRCDPISGHTALYWYRQSLGQGPEFLIYFQGTGAADDSGLPNDRFFAVRPEGSVSTLKIQRTERGDSAVYLCASRSAWAGSRTGELFFGEGSRLTVL.

The chain is built from TRBV15 and TRBJ2-1, with TRBD1 matching over 7 bases. CDR3 size: 15 residues. Per germline, CDR1 LNHNV and CDR2 YYDKDF (reference sequence). V shed 1 base, J shed 6 bases, and the junction held 6 bases outside the gene matches. CDR3 bases: TGTGCCACCAGCAGAGCTCCCACAGGGGCCAATGAGCAGTTCTTC. Protein product: CATSRAPTGANEQFF.

The chain recombines TRBV20-1 with TRBJ2-3, with D possibly matching TRBD2 (5 bases). The CDR3 has 16 amino acids. The V and J ends lost 2 bases and 2 bases respectively, with 17 bases between them. Germline lookup yields CDR1 DFQATT and CDR2 SNEGSKA (reference sequence). In DNA, the CDR3 is TGCAGTGCTAGATTGCGGGCCCCGGGAAACACAGATACGCAGTATTTT. It is translated as CSARLRAPGNTDTQYF.

About this clonotype itself: The junction departs from the called germline gene at one end, perhaps through a read error. V usage is TRBV11-3 and J usage is TRBJ2-2, with 7 bases fitting TRBD2. Germline CDR1 reads SGHNT; CDR2 reads YENEEA. The CDR3 length is 15 residues. Here the CDR3 reads CASSFGGSATGELFF. The CDR3 DNA reads TGTGCCAGCAGCTTTGGCGGGAGTGCCACCGGGGAGTTGTTTTTT.

The chain links TRBV6-2 or TRBV6-3 to TRBJ2-7; 13 nucleotides agree with TRBD2. The length of the CDR3 is 15 residues. Germline trimming cut 6 bases from V and 2 bases from J; bases unmatched to any gene: 4. Germline-derived CDR1 and CDR2 are MNHEY and SVGEGT. The CDR3 is CASSTTSGRAYEQYF. In DNA form, the CDR3 reads TGTGCCAGCAGCACCACTAGCGGGAGGGCCTACGAGCAGTACTTC.

This clonotype was found a few times. The chain has TRBV7-2 and TRBJ2-2, with D possibly matching TRBD1 (5 bases). Trimming pared 4 bases from V and 0 bases from J, leaving 12 bases between. Germline V gene lookup returns CDR1 SGHTA and CDR2 FQGNSA. The CDR3 contains 16 residues. CDR3 nucleotide sequence: TGTGCCAGCAGCTCCTGGACATCCGCGAACACCGGGGAGCTGTTTTTT. Protein sequence: CASSSWTSANTGELFF.

This clonotype was counted a few times. The V gene is TRBV28, the J gene TRBJ2-7; a possible D gene is TRBD1 (6 bases). The CDR3 sequence is 14 residues long. Germline CDR1 and CDR2: MDHEN and SYDVKM. The V end was cut by 5 bases, the J end by 1 base, with 12 bases between. CDR3 protein: CASSIHRESYEQYF. CDR3 DNA sequence: TGTGCCAGCAGTATCCACAGGGAATCCTACGAGCAGTACTTC.